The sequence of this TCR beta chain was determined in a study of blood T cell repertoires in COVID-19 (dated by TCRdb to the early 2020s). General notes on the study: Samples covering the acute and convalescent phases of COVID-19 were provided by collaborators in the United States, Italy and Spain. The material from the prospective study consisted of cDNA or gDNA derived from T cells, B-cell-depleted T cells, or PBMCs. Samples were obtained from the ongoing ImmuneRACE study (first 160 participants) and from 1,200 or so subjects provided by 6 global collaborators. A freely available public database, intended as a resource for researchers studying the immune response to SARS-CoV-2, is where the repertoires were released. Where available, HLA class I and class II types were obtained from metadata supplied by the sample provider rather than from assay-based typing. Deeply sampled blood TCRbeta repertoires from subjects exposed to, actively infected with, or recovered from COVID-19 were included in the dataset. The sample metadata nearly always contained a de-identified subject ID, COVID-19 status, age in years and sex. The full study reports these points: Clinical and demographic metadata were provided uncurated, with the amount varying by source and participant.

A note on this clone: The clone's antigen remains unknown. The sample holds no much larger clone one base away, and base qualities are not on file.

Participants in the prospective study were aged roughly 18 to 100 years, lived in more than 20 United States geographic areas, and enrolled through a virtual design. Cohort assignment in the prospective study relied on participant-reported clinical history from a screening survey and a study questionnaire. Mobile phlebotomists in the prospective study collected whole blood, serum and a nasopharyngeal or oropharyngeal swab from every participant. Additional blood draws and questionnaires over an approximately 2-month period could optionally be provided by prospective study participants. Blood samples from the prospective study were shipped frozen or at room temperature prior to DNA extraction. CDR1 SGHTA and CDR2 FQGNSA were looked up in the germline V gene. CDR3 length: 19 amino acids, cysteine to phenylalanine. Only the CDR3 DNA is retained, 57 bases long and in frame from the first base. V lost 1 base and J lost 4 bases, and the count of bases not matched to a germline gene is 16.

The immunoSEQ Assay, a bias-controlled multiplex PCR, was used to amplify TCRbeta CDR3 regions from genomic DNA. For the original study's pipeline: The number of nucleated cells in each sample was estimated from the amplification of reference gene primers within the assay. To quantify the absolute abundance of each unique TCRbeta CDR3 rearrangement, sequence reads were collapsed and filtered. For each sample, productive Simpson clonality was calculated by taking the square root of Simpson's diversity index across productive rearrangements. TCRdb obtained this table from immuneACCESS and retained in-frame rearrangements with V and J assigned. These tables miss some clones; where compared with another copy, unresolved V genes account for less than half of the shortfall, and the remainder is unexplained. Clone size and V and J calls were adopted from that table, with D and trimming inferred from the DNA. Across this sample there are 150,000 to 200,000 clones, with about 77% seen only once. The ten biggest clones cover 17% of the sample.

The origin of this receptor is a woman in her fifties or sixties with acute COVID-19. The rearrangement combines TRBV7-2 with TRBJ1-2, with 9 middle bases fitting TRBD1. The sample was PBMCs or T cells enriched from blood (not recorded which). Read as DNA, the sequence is TGTGCCAGCAGCTTAGAGACCGGGACAGGGAATCGTGTTATCTATGGCTACACCTTC. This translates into CASSLETGTGNRVIYGYTF.